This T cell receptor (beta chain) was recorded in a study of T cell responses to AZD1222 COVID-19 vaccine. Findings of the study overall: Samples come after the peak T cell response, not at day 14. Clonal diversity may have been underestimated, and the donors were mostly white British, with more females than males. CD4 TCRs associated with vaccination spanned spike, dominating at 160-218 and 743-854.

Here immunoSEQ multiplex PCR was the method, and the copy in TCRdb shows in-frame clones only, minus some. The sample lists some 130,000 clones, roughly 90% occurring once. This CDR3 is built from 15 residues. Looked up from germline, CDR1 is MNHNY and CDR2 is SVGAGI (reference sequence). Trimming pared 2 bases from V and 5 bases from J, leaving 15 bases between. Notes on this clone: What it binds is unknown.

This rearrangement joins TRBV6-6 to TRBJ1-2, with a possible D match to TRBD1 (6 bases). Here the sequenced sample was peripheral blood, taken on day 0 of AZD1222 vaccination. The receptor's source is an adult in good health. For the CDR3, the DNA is TGTGCCAGCAGTTACAGAGGGACACCAGGATATGGCTACACCTTC. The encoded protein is CASSYRGTPGYGYTF.